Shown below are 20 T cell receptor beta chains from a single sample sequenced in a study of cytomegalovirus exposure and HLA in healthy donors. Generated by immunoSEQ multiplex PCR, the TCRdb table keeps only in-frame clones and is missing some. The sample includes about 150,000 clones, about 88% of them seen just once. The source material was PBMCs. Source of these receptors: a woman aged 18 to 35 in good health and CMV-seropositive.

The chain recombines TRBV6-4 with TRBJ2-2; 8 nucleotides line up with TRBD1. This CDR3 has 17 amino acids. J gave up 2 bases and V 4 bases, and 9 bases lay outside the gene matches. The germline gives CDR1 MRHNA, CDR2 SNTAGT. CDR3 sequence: CASSARGTGYNTGELFF. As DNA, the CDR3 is TGTGCCAGCAGTGCTCGAGGGACAGGCTATAACACCGGGGAGCTGTTTTTT.

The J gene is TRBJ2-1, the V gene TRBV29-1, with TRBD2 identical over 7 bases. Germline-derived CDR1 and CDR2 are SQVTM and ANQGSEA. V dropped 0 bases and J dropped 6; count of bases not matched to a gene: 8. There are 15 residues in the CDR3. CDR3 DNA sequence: TGCAGCGTTGAAGAGGCTCGGGGGAGGGGCAATGAGCAGTTCTTC. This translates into CSVEEARGRGNEQFF.

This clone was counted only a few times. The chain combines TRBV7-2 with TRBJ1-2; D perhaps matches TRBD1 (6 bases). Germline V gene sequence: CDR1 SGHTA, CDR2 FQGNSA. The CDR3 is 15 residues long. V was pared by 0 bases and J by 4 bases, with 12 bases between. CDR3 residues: CASSLALGGTYGYTF. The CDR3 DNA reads TGTGCCAGCAGCTTAGCGTTAGGGGGTACCTATGGCTACACCTTC. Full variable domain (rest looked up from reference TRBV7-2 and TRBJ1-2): GAGVSQSPSNKVTEKGKDVELRCDPISGHTALYWYRQSLGQGLEFLIYFQGNSAPDKSGLPSDRFSAERTGGSVSTLTIQRTQQEDSAVYLCASSLALGGTYGYTFGSGTRLTVV.

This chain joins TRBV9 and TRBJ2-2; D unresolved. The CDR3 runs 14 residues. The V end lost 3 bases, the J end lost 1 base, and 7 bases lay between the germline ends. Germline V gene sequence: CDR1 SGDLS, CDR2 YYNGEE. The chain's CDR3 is CASSAIQNTGELFF. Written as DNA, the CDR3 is TGTGCCAGCAGCGCCATACAGAACACCGGGGAGCTGTTTTTT.

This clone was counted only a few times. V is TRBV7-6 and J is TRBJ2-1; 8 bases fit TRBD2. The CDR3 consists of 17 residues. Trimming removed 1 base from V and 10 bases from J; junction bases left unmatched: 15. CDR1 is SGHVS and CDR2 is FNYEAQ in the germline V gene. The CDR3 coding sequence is TGTGCCAGCAGCTTAGGGGGGAGGGGGACTAGATTGGTGGAGCAGTTCTTC. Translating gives CASSLGGRGTRLVEQFF.

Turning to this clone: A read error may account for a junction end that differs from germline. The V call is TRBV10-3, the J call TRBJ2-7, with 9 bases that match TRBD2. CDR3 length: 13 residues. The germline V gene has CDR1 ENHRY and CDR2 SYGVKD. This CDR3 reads CATSSGGSYEQYF. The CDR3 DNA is TGTGCCACCAGTAGCGGGGGTTCCTACGAGCAGTACTTC.

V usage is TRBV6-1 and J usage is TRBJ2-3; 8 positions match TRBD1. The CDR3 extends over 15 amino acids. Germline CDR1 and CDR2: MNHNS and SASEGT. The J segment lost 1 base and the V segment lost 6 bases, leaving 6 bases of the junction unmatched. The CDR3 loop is CASSHLTGGTDTQYF. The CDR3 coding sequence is TGTGCCAGCAGCCATTTGACAGGGGGCACAGATACGCAGTATTTT.

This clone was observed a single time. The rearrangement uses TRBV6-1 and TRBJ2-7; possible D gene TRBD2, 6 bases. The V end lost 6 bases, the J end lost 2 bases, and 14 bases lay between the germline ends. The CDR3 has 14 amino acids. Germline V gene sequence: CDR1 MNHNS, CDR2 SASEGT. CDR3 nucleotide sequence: TGTGCCAGCAGATCCCGGGAGCCGGCCTACGAGCAGTACTTC. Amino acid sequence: CASRSREPAYEQYF.

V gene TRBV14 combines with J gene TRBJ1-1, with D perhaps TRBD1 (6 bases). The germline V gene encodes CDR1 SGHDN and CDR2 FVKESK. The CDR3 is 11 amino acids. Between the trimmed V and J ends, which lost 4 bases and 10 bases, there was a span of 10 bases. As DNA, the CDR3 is TGTGCCAGCAGCCGAGGGGGGGCAGCTTTCTTT. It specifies CASSRGGAAFF. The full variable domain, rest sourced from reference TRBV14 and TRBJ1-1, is EAGVTQFPSHSVIEKGQTVTLRCDPISGHDNLYWYRRVMGKEIKFLLHFVKESKQDESGMPNNRFLAERTGGTYSTLKVQPAELEDSGVYFCASSRGGAAFFGQGTRLTVV.

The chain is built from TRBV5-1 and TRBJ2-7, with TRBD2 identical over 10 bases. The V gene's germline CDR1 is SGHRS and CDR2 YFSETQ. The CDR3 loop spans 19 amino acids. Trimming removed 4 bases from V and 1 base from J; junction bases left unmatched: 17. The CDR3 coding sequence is TGCGCCAGCAGCACGGGCGCACCGGGACTAGCGCGTCGATCCTACGAGCAGTACTTC. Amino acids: CASSTGAPGLARRSYEQYF. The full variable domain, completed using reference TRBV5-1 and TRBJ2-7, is KAGVTQTPRYLIKTRGQQVTLSCSPISGHRSVSWYQQTPGQGLQFLFEYFSETQRNKGNFPGRFSGRQFSNSRSEMNVSTLELGDSALYLCASSTGAPGLARRSYEQYFGPGTRLTVT.

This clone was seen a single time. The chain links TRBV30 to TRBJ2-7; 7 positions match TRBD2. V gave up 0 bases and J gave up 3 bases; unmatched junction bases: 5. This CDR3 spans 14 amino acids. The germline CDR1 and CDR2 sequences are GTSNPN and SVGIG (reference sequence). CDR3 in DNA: TGTGCCTGGAGTGTCCGGCTAGCGGACTACGAGCAGTACTTC. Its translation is CAWSVRLADYEQYF.

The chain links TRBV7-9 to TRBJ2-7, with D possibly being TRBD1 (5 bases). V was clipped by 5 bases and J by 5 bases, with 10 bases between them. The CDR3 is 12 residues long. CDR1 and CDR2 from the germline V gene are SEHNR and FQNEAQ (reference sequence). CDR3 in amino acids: CASSQGRDEQYF. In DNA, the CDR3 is TGTGCCAGCAGCCAGGGCAGGGACGAGCAGTACTTC.

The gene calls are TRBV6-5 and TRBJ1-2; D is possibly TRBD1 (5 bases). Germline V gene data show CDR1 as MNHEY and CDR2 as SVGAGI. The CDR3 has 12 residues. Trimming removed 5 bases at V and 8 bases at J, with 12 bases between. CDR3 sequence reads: CASSHDRHGYTF. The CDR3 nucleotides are TGTGCCAGCAGTCACGACAGACACGGCTACACCTTC.

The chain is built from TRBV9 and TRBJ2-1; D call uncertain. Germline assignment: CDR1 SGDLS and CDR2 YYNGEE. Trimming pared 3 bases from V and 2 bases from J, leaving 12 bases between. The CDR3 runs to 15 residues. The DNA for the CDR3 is TGTGCCAGCAGCGGGAAGCGCGGCACCTACAATGAGCAGTTCTTC. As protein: CASSGKRGTYNEQFF.

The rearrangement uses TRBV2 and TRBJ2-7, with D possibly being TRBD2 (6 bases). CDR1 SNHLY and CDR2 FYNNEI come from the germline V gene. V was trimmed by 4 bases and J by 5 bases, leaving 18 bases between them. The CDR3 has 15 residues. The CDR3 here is CASSGLRLGGNEQYF. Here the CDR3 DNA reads TGTGCCAGCAGTGGTCTGCGACTAGGAGGCAACGAGCAGTACTTC.

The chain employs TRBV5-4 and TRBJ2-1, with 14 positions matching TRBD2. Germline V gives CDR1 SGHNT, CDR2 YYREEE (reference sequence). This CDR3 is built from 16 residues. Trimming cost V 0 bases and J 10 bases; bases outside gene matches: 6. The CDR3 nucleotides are TGTGCCAGCAGCTTGGCGGGACTAGCGGGAGAGGGCGAGCAGTTCTTC. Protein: CASSLAGLAGEGEQFF.

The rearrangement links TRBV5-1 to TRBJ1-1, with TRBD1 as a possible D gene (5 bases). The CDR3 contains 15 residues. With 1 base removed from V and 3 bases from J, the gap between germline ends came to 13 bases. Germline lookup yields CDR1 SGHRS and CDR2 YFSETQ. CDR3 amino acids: CASSLYGGHDTEAFF. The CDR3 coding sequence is TGCGCCAGCAGCTTGTACGGTGGACATGACACTGAAGCTTTCTTT.

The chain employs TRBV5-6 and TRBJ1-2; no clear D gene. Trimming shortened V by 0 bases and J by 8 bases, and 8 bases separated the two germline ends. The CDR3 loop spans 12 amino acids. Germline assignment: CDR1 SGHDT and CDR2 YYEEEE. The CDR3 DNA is TGTGCCAGCAGCTTGGAGCGGCAAGGCTACACCTTC. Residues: CASSLERQGYTF.

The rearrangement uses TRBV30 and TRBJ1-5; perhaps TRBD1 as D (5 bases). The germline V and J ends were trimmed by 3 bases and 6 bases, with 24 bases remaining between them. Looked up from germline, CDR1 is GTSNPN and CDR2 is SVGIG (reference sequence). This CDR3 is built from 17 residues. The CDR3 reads CAWRRGSGHSDSQPQHF. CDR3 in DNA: TGTGCCTGGAGACGGGGGAGTGGGCATTCTGACAGTCAGCCCCAGCATTTT.

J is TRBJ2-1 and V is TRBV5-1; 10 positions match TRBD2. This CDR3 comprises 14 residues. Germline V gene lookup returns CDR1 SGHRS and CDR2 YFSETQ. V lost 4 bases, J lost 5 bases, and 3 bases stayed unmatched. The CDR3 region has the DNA TGCGCCAGCAGCGGTACTAGCGGGAACAATGAGCAGTTCTTC. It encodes CASSGTSGNNEQFF.